The sequence of this TCR beta chain was determined in a study of long-term antiretroviral therapy in people with HIV. Remarks on this clone: Its antigen is as yet unknown.

With survey level as its setting, the immunoSEQ assay was v3.0. A per-sample goal of about 40,000-55,000 T-cell genomes was targeted by sequencing. Data came from immunoSEQ multiplex PCR; TCRdb stores just in-frame clones and leaves some out. The data show around 40,000 clones, approximately 86% seen once. Study-level results: Clonal expansions arising prior to ART prevailed in the repertoire at every time point.

Every specimen held between about 0.9-11 million cryopreserved PBMC. These were thawed and washed before DNA extraction. The CDR3 runs to 11 residues. V was trimmed by 4 bases and J by 7 bases, leaving 10 bases between them. Germline V gives CDR1 DFQATT, CDR2 SNEGSKA (reference sequence). The TCR originated in a woman aged 45-65 years with HIV. Here the sequenced sample was unsorted PBMCs, taken 0.1 years before starting antiretroviral therapy. The rearrangement joins TRBV20-1 to TRBJ1-2, with D tentatively TRBD1 (6 bases). The CDR3 DNA reads as TGCAGTGCTACCTACAGGGTTGGCTACACCTTC. This encodes CSATYRVGYTF.